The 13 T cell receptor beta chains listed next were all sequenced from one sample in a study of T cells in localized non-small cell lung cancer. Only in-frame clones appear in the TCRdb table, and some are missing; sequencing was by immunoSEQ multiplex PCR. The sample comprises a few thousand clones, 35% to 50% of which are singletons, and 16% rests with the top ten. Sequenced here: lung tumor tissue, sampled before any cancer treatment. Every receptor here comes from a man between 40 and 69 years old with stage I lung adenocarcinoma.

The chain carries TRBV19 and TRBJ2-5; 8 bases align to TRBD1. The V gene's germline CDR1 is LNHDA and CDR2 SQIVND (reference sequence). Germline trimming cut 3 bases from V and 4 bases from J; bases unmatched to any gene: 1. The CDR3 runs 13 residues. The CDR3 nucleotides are TGTGCCAGTAGTATTGACAGGGGAGAGACCCAGTACTTC. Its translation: CASSIDRGETQYF.

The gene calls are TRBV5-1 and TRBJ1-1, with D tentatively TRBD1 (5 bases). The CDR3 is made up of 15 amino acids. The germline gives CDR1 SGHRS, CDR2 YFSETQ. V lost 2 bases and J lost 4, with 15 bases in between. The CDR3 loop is CASSLMTEGVTEAFF. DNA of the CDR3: TGCGCCAGCAGCTTAATGACAGAAGGGGTCACTGAAGCTTTCTTT.

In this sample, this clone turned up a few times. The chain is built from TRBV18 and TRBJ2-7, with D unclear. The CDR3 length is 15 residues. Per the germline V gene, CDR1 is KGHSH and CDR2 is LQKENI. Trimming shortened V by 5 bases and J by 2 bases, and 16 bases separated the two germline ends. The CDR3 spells CASSRVNGFTYEQYF. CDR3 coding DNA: TGTGCCAGCTCAAGGGTCAACGGGTTTACCTACGAGCAGTACTTC.

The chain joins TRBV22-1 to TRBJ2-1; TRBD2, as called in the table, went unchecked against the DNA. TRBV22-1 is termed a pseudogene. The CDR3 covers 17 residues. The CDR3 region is CASSLTPGTSGNNEQFF. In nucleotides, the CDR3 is TGTGCCAGCAGTTTGACCCCCGGGACTAGCGGAAACAATGAGCAGTTCTTC.

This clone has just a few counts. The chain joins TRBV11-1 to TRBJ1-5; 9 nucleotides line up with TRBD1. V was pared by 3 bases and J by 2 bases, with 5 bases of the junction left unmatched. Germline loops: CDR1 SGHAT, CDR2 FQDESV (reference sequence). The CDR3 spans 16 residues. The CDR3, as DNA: TGTGCCAGCAGCTTCGGACAGGGGAGGCGCAATCAGCCCCAGCATTTT. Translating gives CASSFGQGRRNQPQHF.

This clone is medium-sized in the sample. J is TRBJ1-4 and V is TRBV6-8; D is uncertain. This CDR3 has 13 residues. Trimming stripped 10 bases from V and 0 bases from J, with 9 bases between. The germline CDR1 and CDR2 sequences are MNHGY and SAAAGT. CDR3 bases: TGTGCCACCTCGCCCGCAACTAATGAAAAACTGTTTTTT. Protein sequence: CATSPATNEKLFF.

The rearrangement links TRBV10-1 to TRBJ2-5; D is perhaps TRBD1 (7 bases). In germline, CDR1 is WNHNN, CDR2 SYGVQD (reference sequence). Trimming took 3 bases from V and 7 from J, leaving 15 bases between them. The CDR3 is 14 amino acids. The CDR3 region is CASSDQGGLGTQYF. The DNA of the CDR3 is TGCGCCAGCAGTGATCAGGGGGGATTAGGGACCCAGTACTTC.

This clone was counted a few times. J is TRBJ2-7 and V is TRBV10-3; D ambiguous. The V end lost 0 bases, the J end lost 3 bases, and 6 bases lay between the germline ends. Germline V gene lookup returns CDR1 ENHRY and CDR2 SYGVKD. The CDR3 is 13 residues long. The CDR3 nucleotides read TGTGCCATCAGTGAGTCTCCGTACTACGAGCAGTACTTC. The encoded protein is CAISESPYYEQYF.

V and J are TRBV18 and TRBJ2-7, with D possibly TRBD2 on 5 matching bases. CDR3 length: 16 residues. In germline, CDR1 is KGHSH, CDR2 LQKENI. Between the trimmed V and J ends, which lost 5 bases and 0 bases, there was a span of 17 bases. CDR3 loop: CASSSRGMRASYEQYF. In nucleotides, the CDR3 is TGTGCCAGCTCATCAAGAGGGATGAGGGCCTCCTACGAGCAGTACTTC.

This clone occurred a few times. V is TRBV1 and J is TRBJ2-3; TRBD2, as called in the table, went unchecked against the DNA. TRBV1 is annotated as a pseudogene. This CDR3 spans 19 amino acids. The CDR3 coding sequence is TGCGCCAGCAGCCAAGTCCACTCCTCCGCCGGGAGGGCCCCAGATACGCAGTATTTT. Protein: CASSQVHSSAGRAPDTQYF.

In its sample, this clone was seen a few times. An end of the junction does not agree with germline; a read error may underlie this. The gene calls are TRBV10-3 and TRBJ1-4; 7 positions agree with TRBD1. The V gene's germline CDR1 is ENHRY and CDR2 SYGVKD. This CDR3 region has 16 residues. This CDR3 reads CAISESGTAPKEKLFF. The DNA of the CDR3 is TGTGCCATCAGTGAGTCGGGGACAGCTCCTAAAGAAAAACTGTTTTTT.

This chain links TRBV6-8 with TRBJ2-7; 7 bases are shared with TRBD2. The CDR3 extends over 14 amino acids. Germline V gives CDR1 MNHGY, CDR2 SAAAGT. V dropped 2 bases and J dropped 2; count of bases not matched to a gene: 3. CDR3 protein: CASSYQRGPYEQYF. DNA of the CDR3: TGTGCCAGCAGTTACCAGCGGGGTCCCTACGAGCAGTACTTC.

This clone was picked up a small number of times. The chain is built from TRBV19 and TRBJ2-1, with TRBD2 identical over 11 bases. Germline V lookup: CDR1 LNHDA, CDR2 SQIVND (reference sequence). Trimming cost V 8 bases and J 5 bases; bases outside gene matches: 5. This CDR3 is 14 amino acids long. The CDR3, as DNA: TGTGCCAGTGTTAGCGGGAGGGCCGACAATGAGCAGTTCTTC. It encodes CASVSGRADNEQFF.